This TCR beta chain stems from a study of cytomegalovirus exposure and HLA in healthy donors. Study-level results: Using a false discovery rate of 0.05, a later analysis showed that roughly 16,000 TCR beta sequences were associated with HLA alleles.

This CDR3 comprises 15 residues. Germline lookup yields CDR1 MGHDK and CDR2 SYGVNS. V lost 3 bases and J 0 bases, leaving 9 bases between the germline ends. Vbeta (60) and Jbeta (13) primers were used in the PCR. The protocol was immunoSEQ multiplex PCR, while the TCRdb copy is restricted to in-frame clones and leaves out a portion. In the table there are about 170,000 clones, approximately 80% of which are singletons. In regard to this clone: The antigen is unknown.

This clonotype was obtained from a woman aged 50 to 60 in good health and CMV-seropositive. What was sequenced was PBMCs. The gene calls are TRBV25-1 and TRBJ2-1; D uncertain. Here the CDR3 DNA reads TGTGCCAGCAGTGATGTGATGAGCTCCTACAATGAGCAGTTCTTC. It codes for CASSDVMSSYNEQFF.